The entry below describes one T cell receptor beta chain. This clonotype was recorded many times. The antigen this receptor binds is unknown. There are no base qualities to consult, and no much larger clone falls within one base. Ophthalmopathy patients had moderately to severely active disease, Clinical Activity Score of at least 3, NOSPECS grade of at least 4, and duration under 3 months. Patients with uncontrolled infections, other autoimmune diseases, pregnancy or lactation were excluded. Clinical symptoms, serum thyroxine and TRAb, thyroid ultrasound, and orbital computed tomography formed the basis for the diagnoses. PBMCs were isolated from approximately 10 ml of fresh peripheral blood by Ficoll-Paque density gradient centrifugation. Trizol reagent was used to extract total RNA, and RNA quality was then checked on an Agilent 2100 Bioanalyzer. The TCR beta CDR3 regions were amplified from the RNA transcripts. For the first round of RT-PCR on the TCR CDR3, the HTBI primer set was used together with the Qiagen OneStep RT-PCR kit. Libraries were constructed in a second round of multiplex PCR, after which size selection and purification were performed. Sequencing of the libraries was done on an Illumina HiSeq2000 using paired-end 100 bp reads. The study's own analysis went as follows. SOAPnuke was used to process the raw data, with reads discarded if the reads contained adapters or uncalled bases, had a mean Phred below 15, or lacked an exact constant-primer or identifier match. High-quality paired reads were merged with COPE v1.2.5, and unique nucleotide sequences were defined as clonotypes. MiTCR v1.1 was used to align the clonotypes against IMGT TRBV, TRBD and TRBJ reference segments. The analysis was restricted to V-J combinations with a frequency above 0.0001, which together covered 99.2% of the repertoires. A TCS score was defined as the ratio of F50 (clonal expansion) to E x V (chaos), with BLOSUM62-based TCRdist applied between CDR3 peptides within each V-J. Welch's t-statistics and random forest reduced several hundred V-J features to roughly 13, which were used in a naive Bayes classifier (R e1071). TCRdb itself trimmed the public reads at Q25 with fastp, ran MiXCR and retained productive beta chains. Every CDR3 protein is listed once, alongside the most common genes and DNA of its rows. TCRdb's processing, not the study's, gives the V and J calls here. The sample data list 250,000 to 300,000 distinct CDR3 sequences, and 15% to 20% of these were observed just once. Over 50% of the sample is held by the ten biggest clonotypes.

The germline V gene (reference sequence) provides CDR1 LGHDT and CDR2 YNNKEL. A distance of 4 bases separates the germline ends of V and J, which lose 1 base and 6 bases respectively. The CDR3, cysteine through phenylalanine, is 12 amino acids long. The retained sequence is limited to the CDR3, 36 bases, with the frame set at the first base. This entry is derived from a study of T cells in Graves' hyperthyroidism and ophthalmopathy (dated 2019 in TCRdb). Regarding the research as a whole: Peripheral blood was sampled at the time of initial diagnosis, prior to any treatment. According to the paper, TCR Vbeta CDR3 sequencing was carried out on 120 to 150 peripheral blood samples, which came from around 43 ophthalmopathy, 75 to 80 hyperthyroidism and roughly 17 progressor patients. An independent validation cohort of fewer than 20 hyperthyroidism patients and approximately 16 patients who later progressed to ophthalmopathy tested prospective prediction of ophthalmopathy. After blood sampling, hyperthyroidism patients were treated with methimazole at a starting dose of 30 mg daily, and ophthalmopathy patients were treated with high-dose intravenous methylprednisolone. In more than 5 Graves' hyperthyroidism patients, the study also compared T-cell repertoires from thyroid tissue with T-cell repertoires from blood. The roughly 91 discovery patients were randomly split 7:3 into training and test sets. To identify TCR V-J signatures that set the groups apart, the researchers used a discovery cohort of approximately 98 patients, made up of 40 to 45 with Graves' ophthalmopathy and 55 to 65 with stable Graves' hyperthyroidism.

Points the paper makes about the study in general: Sample size was not statistically predetermined, and blinding of investigators to group allocation was not performed. A 13 V-J signature model separated ophthalmopathy from stable hyperthyroidism, with 87.88% sensitivity and about 81% specificity in cross-validation and 80%/75% in testing. Most expanded thyroid clonotypes (frequency above 0.001) were also found in blood, which suggests that blood repertoires may mirror thyroid immune responses. In validation, progression to ophthalmopathy was predicted by the model with 65% to 71% sensitivity and around 75% specificity, a median of approximately 6.5 months before onset.

The sequencing input was blood. The origin of this receptor is a woman in her fifties or sixties with Graves' ophthalmopathy. The chain uses TRBV3-1 and TRBJ1-5; the D segment cannot be called with confidence. CDR3 reads: CASSQGVQPQHF. The bases are TGTGCCAGCAGCCAAGGAGTTCAGCCCCAGCATTTT.